One and the same sample provided the 8 T cell receptor beta chains below, sequenced in a study of CD8 T cells in Susac syndrome. Roughly 0.45 to 1 ug RNA was reverse transcribed with random hexamers. TCRdb passed the immunoSEQ multiplex PCR reads through MiXCR, listing each CDR3 protein once. The sample gives over 65,000 distinct CDR3 sequences, approximately 94% of which show up once; approximately 0.52% is in the top ten. The sequenced material came from CD4+ T cells from PBMCs. These receptors were collected from a human donor with Susac syndrome.

The chain recombines TRBV6-4 with TRBJ2-3; D is possibly TRBD2 (6 bases). The CDR3 has 16 amino acids. Trimming left V 3 bases short and J 4 bases short, with 17 bases between. Per germline, CDR1 MRHNA and CDR2 SNTAGT. The CDR3 loop reads CASSERAGRGPDTQYF. CDR3 bases: TGTGCCAGCAGTGAGCGAGCGGGCCGGGGACCAGATACGCAGTATTTT.

The sample holds one count of this clonotype. V gene TRBV29-1 combines with J gene TRBJ1-2; 7 bases align to TRBD1. Trimming cost V 3 bases and J 8 bases; bases outside gene matches: 3. The germline gives CDR1 SQVTM, CDR2 ANQGSEA. CDR3 length: 11 residues. The CDR3 DNA reads as TGCAGCGTTGACAGGGGGAACGGCTACACCTTC. Amino acids: CSVDRGNGYTF.

The chain couples TRBV5-4 to TRBJ1-4; the match to TRBD1 covers 9 bases. Germline V gene sequence: CDR1 SGHNT, CDR2 YYREEE (reference sequence). CDR3 length: 15 residues. V was clipped by 4 bases and J by 8 bases; unmatched bases: 9. CDR3 residues: CASSQGTGNREKLFF. CDR3 sequence (DNA): TGTGCCAGCAGCCAAGGGACAGGGAATCGGGAAAAACTGTTTTTT.

The rearrangement uses TRBV18 and TRBJ2-1; TRBD1 matches at 12 bases. In germline, CDR1 is KGHSH, CDR2 LQKENI. V was pared by 3 bases and J by 8 bases, with 5 bases of the junction left unmatched. The CDR3 runs 15 residues. CDR3 residues: CASSPGTGGSYEQFF. The CDR3 region has the DNA TGTGCCAGCTCACCTGGGACAGGGGGCAGTTATGAGCAGTTCTTC.

The chain employs TRBV15 and TRBJ2-7; D might be TRBD2 (6 bases). The CDR3 extends over 15 amino acids. Germline lookup yields CDR1 LNHNV and CDR2 YYDKDF (reference sequence). Trimming shortened V by 1 base and J by 3 bases, and 13 bases separated the two germline ends. DNA for the CDR3: TGTGCCACCAGCAGAGTCGGGACCGGGAGCTACGAGCAGTACTTC. Amino acids: CATSRVGTGSYEQYF.

J is TRBJ1-1 and V is TRBV29-1; D gene unclear. The CDR3 is 14 amino acids. Looked up from germline, CDR1 is SQVTM and CDR2 is ANQGSEA. V was clipped by 4 bases and J by 1 base, with 13 bases between them. In nucleotides, the CDR3 is TGCAGCGTTGCGGAAGGATCAGGGAACACTGAAGCTTTCTTT. It encodes CSVAEGSGNTEAFF.

V is TRBV5-1 and J is TRBJ2-3; tentative D call: TRBD2 (6 bases). The ends were cut back, 4 bases at V and 4 bases at J, with 10 bases in the middle. CDR3 length equals 13 residues. The V gene's germline CDR1 is SGHRS and CDR2 YFSETQ. CDR3 sequence: CASSAGTSDTQYF. DNA of the CDR3: TGCGCCAGCAGCGCCGGGACTTCAGATACGCAGTATTTT. Complete variable domain (other parts from reference TRBV5-1 and TRBJ2-3): KAGVTQTPRYLIKTRGQQVTLSCSPISGHRSVSWYQQTPGQGLQFLFEYFSETQRNKGNFPGRFSGRQFSNSRSEMNVSTLELGDSALYLCASSAGTSDTQYFGPGTRLTVL.

This clonotype came up a few times. The V and J genes are TRBV6-1 and TRBJ2-5; 9 bases agree with TRBD2. V dropped 1 base and J dropped 1; count of bases not matched to a gene: 4. From germline, CDR1 is MNHNS and CDR2 SASEGT. The CDR3 sequence is 16 residues long. For the CDR3, the DNA is TGTGCCAGCAGTGAAGGTGTTAGCGGGGGCCAAGAGACCCAGTACTTC. This sequence encodes CASSEGVSGGQETQYF.